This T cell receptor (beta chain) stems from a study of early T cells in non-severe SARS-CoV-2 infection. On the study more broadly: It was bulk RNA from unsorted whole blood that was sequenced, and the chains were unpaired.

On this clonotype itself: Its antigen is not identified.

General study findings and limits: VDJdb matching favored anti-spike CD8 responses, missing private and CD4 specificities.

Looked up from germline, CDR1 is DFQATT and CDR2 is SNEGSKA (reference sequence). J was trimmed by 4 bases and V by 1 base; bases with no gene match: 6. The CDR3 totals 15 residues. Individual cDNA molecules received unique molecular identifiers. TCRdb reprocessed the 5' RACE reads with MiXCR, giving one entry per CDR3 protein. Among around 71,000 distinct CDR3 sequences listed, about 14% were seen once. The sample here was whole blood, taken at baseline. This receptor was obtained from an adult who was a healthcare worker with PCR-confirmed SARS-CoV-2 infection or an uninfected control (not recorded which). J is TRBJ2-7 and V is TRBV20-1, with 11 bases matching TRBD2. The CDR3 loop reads CSARVAGGPGYEQYF. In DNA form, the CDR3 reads TGCAGTGCTAGAGTAGCGGGAGGGCCGGGATACGAGCAGTACTTC.